The 26 T cell receptor beta chains given below trace back to one sample, sequenced in a study of regulatory T cells in long-lasting Graves disease. Relying on iRepertoire HTBI primers and Arm-PCR of CDR3 regions, the team built TCR beta libraries. TCRdb used MiXCR to reprocess the multiplex PCR reads, holding one entry per CDR3 protein. Of roughly 500,000 distinct CDR3 sequences in the sample, around 21% were seen once. Time point meaning: persistent/refractory GD, antithyroid drugs over 5 years with positive TRAb. TCR sequences were obtained from RNA taken from PBMCs. Material: peripheral blood mononuclear cells (PBMCs), obtained when the disease was refractory, from a patient treated with antithyroid drugs. These receptors all stem from a female donor with Graves disease.

This chain connects TRBV6-1 to TRBJ1-1; no clear D. The germline V and J ends were trimmed by 11 bases and 3 bases, with 16 bases remaining between them. In germline, CDR1 is MNHNS, CDR2 SASEGT. The CDR3 has 13 amino acids. The CDR3 spells CAGAVGGDTEAFF. The DNA of the CDR3 is TGTGCCGGCGCCGTGGGCGGTGACACTGAAGCTTTCTTT.

This clonotype was observed at least ten times. The chain joins TRBV11-2 to TRBJ2-5; TRBD2 agrees at 9 bases. V trimming: 1 base; J trimming: 12 bases; junction bases outside the gene matches: 9. CDR3 length: 14 amino acids. Germline V gives CDR1 SGHAT, CDR2 FQNNGV. Written as DNA, the CDR3 is TGTGCCAGCAGCTTAGTTTCCGCTAGCGGGGTAGAGTACTTC. This sequence encodes CASSLVSASGVEYF.

This clonotype was seen only a few times. CDR3: CAISEFKVYGYTF. The DNA of the CDR3 is TGTGCCATCAGTGAGTTTAAGGTCTATGGCTACACCTTC. This chain uses TRBV10-3 with TRBJ1-2; D gene unclear. With 1 base removed from V and 4 bases from J, the gap between germline ends came to 7 bases. The germline V gene encodes CDR1 ENHRY and CDR2 SYGVKD. CDR3 length: 13 amino acids.

At least ten counts were recorded for this clonotype. The chain couples TRBV28 to TRBJ1-6; D gene ambiguous. The length of the CDR3 is 14 residues. CDR1 MDHEN and CDR2 SYDVKM come from the germline V gene. V dropped 6 bases and J dropped 7 bases, with 13 bases sitting between them. The CDR3 nucleotides read TGTGCCAGCAGGGAGAGAGGGTGGAATTCACCCCTCCACTTT. It encodes CASRERGWNSPLHF.

This clonotype was picked up a small number of times. The V gene is TRBV4-1, the J gene TRBJ1-1; D is possibly TRBD1 (6 bases). Germline V gives CDR1 MGHRA, CDR2 YSYEKL. Trimming took off 4 bases at V and 5 bases at J, with 17 bases between the two ends. CDR3 length equals 15 residues. CDR3 in amino acids: CASSRAGASGTEAFF. In DNA, the CDR3 is TGCGCCAGCAGCCGAGCAGGGGCCTCGGGGACTGAAGCTTTCTTT.

This clonotype was counted at least ten times. This rearrangement joins TRBV2 to TRBJ1-2; possibly TRBD1 for D (5 bases). Germline assignment: CDR1 SNHLY and CDR2 FYNNEI. The CDR3 extends over 11 amino acids. V shed 4 bases and J shed 7 bases, with 7 bases lying between them. The CDR3 sequence is CASSGGLGYTF. The CDR3 nucleotides are TGTGCCAGCAGTGGGGGACTTGGCTACACCTTC.

This clonotype was found a few times. V gene TRBV6-5 combines with J gene TRBJ2-1, with 8 bases fitting TRBD2. With 4 bases clipped from V and 7 bases from J, the junction kept 12 bases outside the gene matches. This CDR3 has 16 amino acids. Germline loops: CDR1 MNHEY, CDR2 SVGAGI. In DNA, the CDR3 is TGTGCCAGCAGTTTTTCTCAGCGGGAGCTTAATAATGAGCAGTTCTTC. It translates to CASSFSQRELNNEQFF.

The V and J genes are TRBV5-1 and TRBJ2-1, with D perhaps matching TRBD2 (5 bases). V shed 2 bases and J shed 1 base, with 10 bases lying between them. CDR3 length: 15 residues. CDR1 and CDR2 from the germline V gene are SGHRS and YFSETQ. CDR3: CASSLEGYSYNEQFF. CDR3 sequence (DNA): TGCGCCAGCAGCTTAGAGGGATATTCCTACAATGAGCAGTTCTTC.

This sequence joins TRBV5-4 and TRBJ2-3; 10 bases match TRBD2. In germline, CDR1 is SGHNT, CDR2 YYREEE (reference sequence). J was trimmed by 2 bases and V by 5 bases; bases with no gene match: 5. The CDR3 spans 15 residues. The CDR3 sequence is CASRSSGGPTDTQYF. CDR3 sequence (DNA): TGTGCCAGCAGGTCTAGCGGGGGACCCACAGATACGCAGTATTTT.

This clonotype was recorded only once. J is TRBJ1-1 and V is TRBV6-5; no clear D. Germline V gene lookup returns CDR1 MNHEY and CDR2 SVGAGI. The CDR3 spans 13 residues. Trimming took off 3 bases at V and 4 bases at J, with 9 bases between the two ends. This CDR3 reads CASSYSQSTEAFF. As DNA, the CDR3 is TGTGCCAGCAGTTATTCGCAGAGCACTGAAGCTTTCTTT.

The sample holds many counts of this clonotype. The CDR3 here is CASRGTEGLNTEAFF. CDR3 in DNA: TGTGCCAGCCGCGGGACGGAAGGACTGAACACTGAAGCTTTCTTT. The gene calls are TRBV6-1 and TRBJ1-1, with D tentatively TRBD1 (5 bases). The CDR3 has 15 residues. Germline CDR1 reads MNHNS; CDR2 reads SASEGT. The V end lost 8 bases, the J end lost 0 bases, and 16 bases lay between the germline ends.

The chain recombines TRBV20-1 with TRBJ2-7; 8 bases fit TRBD1. This CDR3 spans 16 amino acids. V lost 1 base and J lost 4; bases outside the gene matches: 12. Per the germline V gene, CDR1 is DFQATT and CDR2 is SNEGSKA (reference sequence). Here the CDR3 reads CSARAIPGQGVYEQYF. The CDR3 bases are TGCAGTGCTAGAGCTATTCCCGGACAGGGAGTTTACGAGCAGTACTTC.

J is TRBJ2-7 and V is TRBV29-1, with D perhaps matching TRBD1 (5 bases). V gave up 3 bases and J gave up 1 base, with 7 bases separating them. Germline values: CDR1 SQVTM, CDR2 ANQGSEA. This CDR3 spans 12 amino acids. CDR3 bases: TGCAGCGTTGAGGACACGTCCTACGAGCAGTACTTC. It specifies CSVEDTSYEQYF.

In its sample, this clonotype was seen a few times. This may arise from a read error, as a much more abundant clone is one base away. V and J are TRBV6-9 and TRBJ2-5, with D hard to call. The germline V gene encodes CDR1 MNHGY and CDR2 SVAAGI. This CDR3 is built from 13 residues. The CDR3 protein is CASRYGSQETQYF. DNA for the CDR3: TGTGCCAGCCGTTACGGGTCGCAAGAGACCCAGTACTTC.

This clonotype was recorded at least ten times. The genes are TRBV5-1 and TRBJ1-2; tentative D call: TRBD1 (6 bases). V lost 5 bases and J lost 6, with 14 bases in between. The CDR3 runs 13 residues. Germline CDR1 is SGHRS and CDR2 is YFSETQ. CDR3 DNA sequence: TGCGCCAGCAGTCGGGACATTGTGGATGGCTACACCTTC. It specifies CASSRDIVDGYTF.

The table lists this clonotype with many counts. The V and J genes are TRBV12-3 or TRBV12-4 and TRBJ2-3, with D perhaps being TRBD1 or TRBD2 (5 bases each). The end of the DNA is better explained by TRBJ2-5, so the J call may be wrong. The CDR3 runs 11 residues. This chain's CDR3 is CASSLGGAQYF. The CDR3 region has the DNA TGTGCCAGCAGTTTAGGAGGGGCCCAGTACTTC.

This clonotype was picked up a small number of times. The V and J genes are TRBV5-6 and TRBJ1-1, with D tentatively TRBD1 (5 bases). Between the trimmed V and J ends, which lost 4 bases and 5 bases, there was a span of 12 bases. Germline V CDR1 and CDR2: SGHDT, YYEEEE. The CDR3 has 13 residues. This CDR3 is CASSNTGTTEAFF. DNA for the CDR3: TGTGCCAGCAGCAATACGGGGACGACTGAAGCTTTCTTT.

This clonotype was recorded many times. The chain is built from TRBV12-3 or TRBV12-4 and TRBJ1-4, with D hard to call. V lost 6 bases to trimming and J lost 6 bases, with 11 bases between them. The CDR3 totals 13 residues. The DNA for the CDR3 is TGTGCCAGCAGGGCGGGAGGACATGAAAAACTGTTTTTT. Translating it yields CASRAGGHEKLFF.

The J gene is TRBJ2-3, the V gene TRBV9; D unclear. Trimming took off 0 bases at V and 0 bases at J, with 5 bases between the two ends. Germline V gene sequence: CDR1 SGDLS, CDR2 YYNGEE. The length of the CDR3 is 14 residues. The DNA of the CDR3 is TGTGCCAGCAGCGTAGTGGACAGCACAGATACGCAGTATTTT. It codes for CASSVVDSTDTQYF. The full variable domain, rest sourced from reference TRBV9 and TRBJ2-3, is DSGVTQTPKHLITATGQRVTLRCSPRSGDLSVYWYQQSLDQGLQFLIQYYNGEERAKGNILERFSAQQFPDLHSELNLSSLELGDSALYFCASSVVDSTDTQYFGPGTRLTVL.

The V call is TRBV28, the J call TRBJ2-1; 8 positions match TRBD1. Germline trimming cut 10 bases from V and 2 bases from J; bases unmatched to any gene: 7. This CDR3 has 14 residues. Germline CDR1 reads MDHEN; CDR2 reads SYDVKM. CDR3 residues: CATDRTGPYNEQFF. The CDR3 region has the DNA TGTGCCACCGACAGGACAGGGCCCTACAATGAGCAGTTCTTC.

This clonotype has more than one count but fewer than ten. The chain has TRBV3-1 and TRBJ2-7, with a weak D call TRBD2 (5 bases). The CDR3 runs 17 residues. Germline CDR1 LGHDT, CDR2 YNNKEL (reference sequence). Trimming left V 2 bases short and J 3 bases short, with 20 bases between. The CDR3 region has the DNA TGTGCCAGCAGCCAACACTCCACGCGGGTGGGAGTCTACGAGCAGTACTTC. Translation gives CASSQHSTRVGVYEQYF.

This clonotype was observed at least ten times. CDR3 nucleotides: TGTGCCAGCAGCGTCAGCGGGAGGGTCGGAGAGCAGTACTTC. As protein: CASSVSGRVGEQYF. The V call is TRBV27, the J call TRBJ2-7, with 10 nucleotides matching TRBD2. Germline V CDR1 and CDR2: MNHEY, SMNVEV (reference sequence). The CDR3 totals 14 residues. J gave up 7 bases and V 6 bases, and 9 bases lay outside the gene matches.

CDR3 sequence reads: CATSRDLGQGPYNEQFF. In DNA form, the CDR3 reads TGTGCCACCAGCAGAGATCTAGGACAGGGGCCATACAATGAGCAGTTCTTC. The rearrangement links TRBV15 to TRBJ2-1, with 9 bases identical to TRBD1. This CDR3 is built from 17 residues. Germline V gene sequence: CDR1 LNHNV, CDR2 YYDKDF (reference sequence). With 0 bases clipped from V and 4 bases from J, the junction kept 7 bases outside the gene matches.

The sample holds many counts of this clonotype. This rearrangement joins TRBV20-1 to TRBJ1-5; 10 positions match TRBD1. CDR3 length equals 14 residues. Germline CDR1 DFQATT, CDR2 SNEGSKA (reference sequence). V shed 6 bases and J 4 bases; nucleotides not matched to a gene: 6. The CDR3 DNA follows: TGCAGTGCACCGACAGGGGGCGCGAATCAGCCCCAGCATTTT. Its translation is CSAPTGGANQPQHF.

This clonotype was observed a handful of times. The chain's CDR3 is CASSWGTVNYGYTF. The CDR3 DNA sequence: TGTGCCAGCAGCTGGGGGACAGTAAACTATGGCTACACCTTC. The V call is TRBV5-4, the J call TRBJ1-2; 7 bases align to TRBD1. This CDR3 spans 14 amino acids. CDR1 and CDR2 from the germline V gene are SGHNT and YYREEE (reference sequence). V lost 3 bases, J lost 2 bases, and 4 bases stayed unmatched.

The sample holds many counts of this clonotype. The chain joins TRBV28 to TRBJ2-2; TRBD1 or TRBD2 may be the D gene (5 bases each). This CDR3 contains 16 residues. The germline gives CDR1 MDHEN, CDR2 SYDVKM. V was shortened by 5 bases and J by 1 base, with 14 bases between the two germline ends. CDR3 sequence: CASSPSGQGNTGELFF. The DNA of the CDR3 is TGTGCCAGCAGTCCCTCGGGGCAGGGGAACACCGGGGAGCTGTTTTTT.